Listed here is a single T cell receptor (beta chain). As yet, its antigen is unknown. The data were taken from a study of early T cells in non-severe SARS-CoV-2 infection. Study conclusions and caveats: Matches to VDJdb favored anti-spike CD8 responses and missed private and CD4 specificities.

A single record per CDR3 protein comes from TCRdb applying MiXCR to the 5' RACE reads. In the table there are about 60,000 distinct CDR3 sequences, around 12% of which are singletons. Germline V gene data show CDR1 as LGHDT and CDR2 as YNNKEL (reference sequence). The CDR3 has 14 amino acids. The germline V and J ends were trimmed by 5 bases and 1 base, with 12 bases remaining between them. Sequencing was carried out using whole blood. The V gene is TRBV3-1, the J gene TRBJ2-7, with D perhaps given as TRBD1 or TRBD2 (5 bases each). This receptor was identified in an adult who was a healthcare worker with PCR-confirmed SARS-CoV-2 infection or an uninfected control (not recorded which). CDR3 sequence: CASSMRRESYEQYF. In DNA form, the CDR3 reads TGTGCCAGCAGCATGCGCAGGGAGTCCTACGAGCAGTACTTC.